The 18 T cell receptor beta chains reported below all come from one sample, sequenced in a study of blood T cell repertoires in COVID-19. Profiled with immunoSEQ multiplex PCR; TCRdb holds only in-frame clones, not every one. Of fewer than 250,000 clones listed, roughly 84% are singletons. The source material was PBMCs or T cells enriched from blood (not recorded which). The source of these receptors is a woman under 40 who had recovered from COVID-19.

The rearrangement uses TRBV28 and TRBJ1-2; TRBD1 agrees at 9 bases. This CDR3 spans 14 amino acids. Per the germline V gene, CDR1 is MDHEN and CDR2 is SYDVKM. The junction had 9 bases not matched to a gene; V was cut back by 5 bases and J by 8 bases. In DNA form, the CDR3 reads TGTGCCAGCAGTCTCGGACAGGGGAATAGGGGCTACACCTTC. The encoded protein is CASSLGQGNRGYTF.

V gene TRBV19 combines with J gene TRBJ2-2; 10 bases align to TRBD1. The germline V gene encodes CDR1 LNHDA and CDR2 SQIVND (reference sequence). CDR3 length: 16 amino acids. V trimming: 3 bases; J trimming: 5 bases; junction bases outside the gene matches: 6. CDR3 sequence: CASSMRDRGLTGELFF. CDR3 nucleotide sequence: TGTGCCAGTAGTATGCGGGACAGGGGCCTAACCGGGGAGCTGTTTTTT.

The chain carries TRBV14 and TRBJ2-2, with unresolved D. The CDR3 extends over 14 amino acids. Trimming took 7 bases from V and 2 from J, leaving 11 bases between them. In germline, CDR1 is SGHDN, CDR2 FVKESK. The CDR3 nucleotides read TGTGCCAGCAAACGGCGGATCAACACCGGGGAGCTGTTTTTT. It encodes CASKRRINTGELFF. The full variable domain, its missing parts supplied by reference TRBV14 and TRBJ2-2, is EAGVTQFPSHSVIEKGQTVTLRCDPISGHDNLYWYRRVMGKEIKFLLHFVKESKQDESGMPNNRFLAERTGGTYSTLKVQPAELEDSGVYFCASKRRINTGELFFGEGSRLTVL.

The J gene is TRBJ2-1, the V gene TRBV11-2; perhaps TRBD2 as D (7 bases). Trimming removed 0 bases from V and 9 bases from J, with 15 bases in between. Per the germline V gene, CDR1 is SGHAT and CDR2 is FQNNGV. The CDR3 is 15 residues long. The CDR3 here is CASSLDGGGLVEQFF. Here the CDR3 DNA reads TGTGCCAGCAGCTTAGACGGCGGGGGCCTGGTTGAGCAGTTCTTC.

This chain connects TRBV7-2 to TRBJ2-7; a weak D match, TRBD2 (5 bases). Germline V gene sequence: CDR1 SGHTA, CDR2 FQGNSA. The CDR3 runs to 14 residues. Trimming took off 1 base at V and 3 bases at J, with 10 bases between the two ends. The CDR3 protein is CASSLERSSYEQYF. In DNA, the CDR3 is TGTGCCAGCAGCTTAGAGCGGTCTAGCTACGAGCAGTACTTC.

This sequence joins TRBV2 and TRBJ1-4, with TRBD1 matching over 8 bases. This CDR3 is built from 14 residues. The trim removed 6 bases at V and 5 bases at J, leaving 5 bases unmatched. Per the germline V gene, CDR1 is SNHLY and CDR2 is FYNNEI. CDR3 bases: TGTGCCAGCAGCCGCGGGGACAGGAATGAAAAACTGTTTTTT. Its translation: CASSRGDRNEKLFF.

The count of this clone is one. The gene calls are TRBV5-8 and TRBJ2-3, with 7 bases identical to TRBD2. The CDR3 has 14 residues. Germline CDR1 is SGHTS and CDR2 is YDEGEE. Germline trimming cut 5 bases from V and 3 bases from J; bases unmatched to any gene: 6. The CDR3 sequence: CASRPLLATDTQYF. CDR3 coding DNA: TGTGCCAGCAGACCTCTACTAGCGACAGATACGCAGTATTTT.

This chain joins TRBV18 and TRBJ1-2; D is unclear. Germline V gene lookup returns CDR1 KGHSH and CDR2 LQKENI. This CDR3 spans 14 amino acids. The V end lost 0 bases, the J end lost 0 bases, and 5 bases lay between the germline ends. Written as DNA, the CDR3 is TGTGCCAGCTCACCACCTTCTGCTAACTATGGCTACACCTTC. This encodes CASSPPSANYGYTF.

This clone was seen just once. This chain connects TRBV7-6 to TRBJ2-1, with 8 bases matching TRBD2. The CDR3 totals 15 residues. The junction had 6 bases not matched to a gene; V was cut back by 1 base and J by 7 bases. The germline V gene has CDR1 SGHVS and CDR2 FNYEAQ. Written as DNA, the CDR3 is TGTGCCAGCAGCTTAGATGCTAGCGGGCTAAATGAGCAGTTCTTC. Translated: CASSLDASGLNEQFF.

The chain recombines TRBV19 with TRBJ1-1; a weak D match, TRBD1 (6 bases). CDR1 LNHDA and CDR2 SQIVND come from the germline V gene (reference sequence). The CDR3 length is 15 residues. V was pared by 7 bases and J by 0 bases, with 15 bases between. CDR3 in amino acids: CASIGGPSLNTEAFF. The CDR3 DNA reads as TGTGCCAGTATAGGGGGTCCCTCCTTGAACACTGAAGCTTTCTTT.

The CDR3 bases are TGTGCCAGCAGTTACCCGGGACAAAGGTTTCAGCCCCAGCATTTT. Encoded protein: CASSYPGQRFQPQHF. The V call is TRBV28, the J call TRBJ1-5, with a possible D match to TRBD1 (6 bases). The germline V and J ends were trimmed by 4 bases and 6 bases, with 16 bases remaining between them. This CDR3 has 15 amino acids. The germline V gene has CDR1 MDHEN and CDR2 SYDVKM.

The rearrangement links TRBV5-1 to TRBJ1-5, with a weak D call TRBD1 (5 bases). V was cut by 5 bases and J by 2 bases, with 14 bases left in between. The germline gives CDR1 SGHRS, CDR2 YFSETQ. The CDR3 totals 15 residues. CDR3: CASSPDTDRNQPQHF. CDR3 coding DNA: TGCGCCAGCAGTCCGGACACGGATCGCAATCAGCCCCAGCATTTT.

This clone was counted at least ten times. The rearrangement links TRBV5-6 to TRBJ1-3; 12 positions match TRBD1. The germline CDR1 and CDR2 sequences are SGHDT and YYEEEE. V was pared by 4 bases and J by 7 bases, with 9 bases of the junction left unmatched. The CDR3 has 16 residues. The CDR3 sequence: CASSLTGQGAGNTIYF. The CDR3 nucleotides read TGTGCCAGCAGCCTCACGGGACAGGGGGCAGGGAACACCATATATTTT. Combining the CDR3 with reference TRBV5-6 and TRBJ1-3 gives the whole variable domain DAGVTQSPTHLIKTRGQQVTLRCSPKSGHDTVSWYQQALGQGPQFIFQYYEEEERQRGNFPDRFSGHQFPNYSSELNVNALLLGDSALYLCASSLTGQGAGNTIYFGEGSWLTVV.

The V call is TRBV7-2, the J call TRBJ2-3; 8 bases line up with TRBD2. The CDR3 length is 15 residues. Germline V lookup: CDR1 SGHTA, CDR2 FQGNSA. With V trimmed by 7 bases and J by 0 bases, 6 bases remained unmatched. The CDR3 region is CASNPIAGSTDTQYF. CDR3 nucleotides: TGTGCCAGCAACCCTATAGCGGGAAGCACAGATACGCAGTATTTT.

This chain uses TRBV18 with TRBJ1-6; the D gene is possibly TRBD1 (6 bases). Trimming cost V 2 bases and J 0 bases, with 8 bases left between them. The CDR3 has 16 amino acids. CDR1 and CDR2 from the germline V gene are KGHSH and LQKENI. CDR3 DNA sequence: TGTGCCAGCTCACCAGACAGGAGCTCCTATAATTCACCCCTCCACTTT. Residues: CASSPDRSSYNSPLHF.

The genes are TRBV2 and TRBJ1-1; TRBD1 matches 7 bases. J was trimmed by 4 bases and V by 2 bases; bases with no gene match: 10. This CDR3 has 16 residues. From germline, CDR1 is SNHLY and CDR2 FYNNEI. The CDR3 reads CASSERTGSGGTEAFF. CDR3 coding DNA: TGTGCCAGCAGTGAACGGACAGGTAGTGGAGGCACTGAAGCTTTCTTT.

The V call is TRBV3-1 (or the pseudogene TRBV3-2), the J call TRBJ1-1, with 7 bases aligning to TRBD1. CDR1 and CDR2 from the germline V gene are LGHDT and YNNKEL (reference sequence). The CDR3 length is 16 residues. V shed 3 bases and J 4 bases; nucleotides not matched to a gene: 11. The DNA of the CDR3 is TGTGCCAGCAGCCAGACGACAGGGCTGATTGGCACTGAAGCTTTCTTT. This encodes CASSQTTGLIGTEAFF.

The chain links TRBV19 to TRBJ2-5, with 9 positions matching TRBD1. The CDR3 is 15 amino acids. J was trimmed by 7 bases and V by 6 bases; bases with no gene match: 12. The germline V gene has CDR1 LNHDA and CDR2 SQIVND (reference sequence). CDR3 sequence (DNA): TGTGCCAGTAGCCCCGGGGACAGGGAGCTTGTGACCCAGTACTTC. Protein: CASSPGDRELVTQYF.